A single sample is the source of the 31 T cell receptor beta chains below, sequenced in a study of cytomegalovirus exposure and HLA in healthy donors. With 60 Vbeta and 13 Jbeta primers, the PCR was carried out. Assay: immunoSEQ multiplex PCR; the TCRdb copy retains only in-frame clones and omits some. Seen here are some 120,000 clones, roughly 80% observed once, and the top ten hold approximately 11%. The material sequenced was PBMCs. The receptor source for this set is a male donor in good health and CMV-seropositive.

The chain is built from TRBV20-1 and TRBJ2-6; no definite D call. The CDR3 runs 11 residues. Germline values: CDR1 DFQATT, CDR2 SNEGSKA (reference sequence). Trimming took 6 bases from V and 4 from J, leaving 4 bases between them. The CDR3 here is CSAQGANVLTF. As DNA, the CDR3 is TGCAGTGCCCAGGGGGCCAACGTCCTGACTTTC.

Judged by abundance, this clone is medium-sized. The chain links TRBV2 to TRBJ2-5; D not resolved. Trimming took 6 bases from V and 3 from J, leaving 5 bases between them. The CDR3 is made up of 11 amino acids. Germline assignment: CDR1 SNHLY and CDR2 FYNNEI. CDR3 residues: CASSPEETQYF. The CDR3 coding sequence is TGTGCCAGCAGCCCAGAAGAGACCCAGTACTTC.

The chain links TRBV30 to TRBJ2-3; 7 positions match TRBD2. Trimming at V came to 3 bases and at J to 8 bases, leaving 11 bases not matched to a gene. The CDR3 is 14 residues long. CDR1 and CDR2 (germline): GTSNPN, SVGIG (reference sequence). In DNA form, the CDR3 reads TGTGCCTGGAGGACCGCGGGCGGGAGTGGTACGCAGTATTTT. Translated: CAWRTAGGSGTQYF.

The chain links TRBV11-2 to TRBJ2-1, with D perhaps matching TRBD2 (6 bases). Deletions cut 2 bases from V and 7 bases from J, with 12 bases between. This CDR3 is 14 amino acids long. From germline, CDR1 is SGHAT and CDR2 FQNNGV. The CDR3 spells CASSLIGSRNEQFF. CDR3 DNA sequence: TGTGCCAGCAGCTTAATCGGGAGTAGGAATGAGCAGTTCTTC. The complete variable domain, with remaining parts taken from reference TRBV11-2 and TRBJ2-1, reads EAGVAQSPRYKIIEKRQSVAFWCNPISGHATLYWYQQILGQGPKLLIQFQNNGVVDDSQLPKDRFSAERLKGVDSTLKIQPAKLEDSAVYLCASSLIGSRNEQFFGPGTRLTVL.

The V gene is TRBV10-3, the J gene TRBJ2-7; tentatively, D is TRBD2 (6 bases). This CDR3 contains 13 residues. From germline, CDR1 is ENHRY and CDR2 SYGVKD. V lost 6 bases and J lost 4, with 13 bases in between. The CDR3 coding sequence is TGTGCCATCAGGGGGGACGGAGGGTACGAGCAGTACTTC. This sequence encodes CAIRGDGGYEQYF.

The V call is TRBV6-6, the J call TRBJ2-7, with TRBD1 matching over 7 bases. The length of the CDR3 is 15 residues. The junction had 8 bases not matched to a gene; V was cut back by 4 bases and J by 2 bases. Germline loops: CDR1 MNHNY, CDR2 SVGAGI (reference sequence). CDR3 sequence: CASSFSDRRTYEQYF. CDR3 coding DNA: TGTGCCAGCAGTTTCTCGGACAGGCGCACCTACGAGCAGTACTTC.

This chain uses TRBV6-5 with TRBJ1-2; weak D call: TRBD1 (5 bases). CDR3 length equals 13 residues. Trimming stripped 10 bases from V and 3 bases from J, with 15 bases between. The germline CDR1 and CDR2 sequences are MNHEY and SVGAGI. The CDR3 protein is CATFKPGDYGYTF. The CDR3 DNA follows: TGTGCCACCTTTAAGCCGGGGGACTATGGCTACACCTTC.

This rearrangement joins TRBV7-8 to TRBJ2-2; possible D gene TRBD2, 5 bases. Germline V lookup: CDR1 SGHVS, CDR2 FQNEAQ. The CDR3 length is 13 residues. Between the trimmed V and J ends, which lost 2 bases and 5 bases, there was a span of 6 bases. The CDR3 here is CASSLRETGELFF. CDR3 DNA: TGTGCCAGCAGCTTAAGGGAGACCGGGGAGCTGTTTTTT.

V usage is TRBV6-1 and J usage is TRBJ2-1; 7 nucleotides align to TRBD1. The CDR3 is made up of 15 amino acids. The V and J ends lost 5 bases and 3 bases, in that order; junction bases with no gene match: 7. Germline-derived CDR1 and CDR2 are MNHNS and SASEGT. The CDR3 DNA sequence: TGTGCCAGCAGTCCTGAGGCAGGGGGCTACAATGAGCAGTTCTTC. This gives the protein CASSPEAGGYNEQFF.

This clone was seen a single time. The chain uses TRBV28 and TRBJ1-5; 8 bases are shared with TRBD1. Germline V gene lookup returns CDR1 MDHEN and CDR2 SYDVKM. V gave up 2 bases and J gave up 4 bases; unmatched junction bases: 7. CDR3 length: 16 residues. The CDR3 loop is CASSLQGAPANQPQHF. CDR3 bases: TGTGCCAGCAGTTTACAGGGGGCTCCGGCAAATCAGCCCCAGCATTTT.

This chain uses TRBV5-4 with TRBJ2-2; maybe TRBD1 (6 bases). The ends were cut back, 4 bases at V and 6 bases at J, with 10 bases in the middle. The CDR3 has 13 residues. The V gene's germline CDR1 is SGHNT and CDR2 YYREEE (reference sequence). The CDR3 sequence: CASSRDTPGELFF. The CDR3 DNA is TGTGCCAGCAGCCGGGACACCCCCGGGGAGCTGTTTTTT.

The CDR3 coding sequence is TGTGCCACCTGGGCCCCTCAAGCCGGGGAGCTGTTTTTT. This translates into CATWAPQAGELFF. V usage is TRBV6-5 and J usage is TRBJ2-2; D is ambiguous. The CDR3 runs to 13 residues. Germline CDR1 MNHEY, CDR2 SVGAGI. V lost 10 bases and J 6 bases, leaving 15 bases between the germline ends.

In the case of this clone: Other nucleotide sequences in the sample specify the same CDR3. This chain uses TRBV19 with TRBJ1-2, with a weak D call TRBD1 (6 bases). This CDR3 region has 12 residues. Germline lookup yields CDR1 LNHDA and CDR2 SQIVND (reference sequence). Trimming left V 10 bases short and J 5 bases short, with 14 bases between. For the CDR3, the DNA is TGTGCCACCACCGGGACACTTTATGGCTACACCTTC. This gives the protein CATTGTLYGYTF.

The chain couples TRBV5-6 to TRBJ1-6; D call uncertain. The CDR3 is 14 amino acids. The V gene's germline CDR1 is SGHDT and CDR2 YYEEEE. V shed 0 bases and J shed 8 bases, with 9 bases lying between them. The CDR3 DNA sequence: TGTGCCAGCAGCTTGGCTGGGCATGATTCACCCCTCCACTTT. Protein product: CASSLAGHDSPLHF.

The chain joins TRBV6-1 to TRBJ1-1, with a weak D call TRBD1 (6 bases). The V end lost 6 bases, the J end lost 4 bases, and 12 bases lay between the germline ends. This CDR3 has 13 amino acids. Germline V gene lookup returns CDR1 MNHNS and CDR2 SASEGT. CDR3 DNA sequence: TGTGCCAGCAGAACTAGGGGGGGCACTGAAGCTTTCTTT. It translates to CASRTRGGTEAFF.

The chain has TRBV9 and TRBJ2-3; 10 bases match TRBD2. Germline V CDR1 and CDR2: SGDLS, YYNGEE. V was pared by 4 bases and J by 5 bases, with 7 bases of the junction left unmatched. The CDR3 consists of 15 residues. The CDR3 bases are TGTGCCAGCAGCCTCGAGCGGGAGGGCGAAGATACGCAGTATTTT. This sequence encodes CASSLEREGEDTQYF. Based on the CDR3 plus reference TRBV9 and TRBJ2-3, the full variable domain is DSGVTQTPKHLITATGQRVTLRCSPRSGDLSVYWYQQSLDQGLQFLIQYYNGEERAKGNILERFSAQQFPDLHSELNLSSLELGDSALYFCASSLEREGEDTQYFGPGTRLTVL.

This clone was seen only once. The CDR3 loop is CAIVGREEGETQYF. CDR3 nucleotide sequence: TGTGCCATCGTCGGGCGGGAGGAGGGAGAGACCCAGTACTTC. The chain recombines TRBV10-3 with TRBJ2-5, with TRBD2 identical over 8 bases. Germline V gene sequence: CDR1 ENHRY, CDR2 SYGVKD. The CDR3 totals 14 residues. J lost 4 bases, V lost 8 bases, and 9 bases had no gene match.

The V call is TRBV27, the J call TRBJ2-7; TRBD1 might be the D (6 bases). The germline V and J ends were trimmed by 6 bases and 3 bases, with 15 bases remaining between them. Germline CDR1 reads MNHEY; CDR2 reads SMNVEV (reference sequence). The CDR3 is made up of 14 amino acids. The CDR3 DNA sequence: TGTGCCAGCAGCAGGACAGATCCGATCTACGAGCAGTACTTC. It specifies CASSRTDPIYEQYF.

As regards this clone: The junction departs from germline at one end; a sequencing error may be responsible. The V gene is TRBV7-7, the J gene TRBJ2-1; a weak D match, TRBD1 (5 bases). The CDR3 runs to 13 residues. CDR1 and CDR2 from the germline V gene are SSHAT and FNYEAQ (reference sequence). CDR3 region: CASSFSDSHEQFF. In nucleotides, the CDR3 is TGTGCTAGCAGCTTTTCCGACAGCCATGAGCAGTTCTTC.

The chain links TRBV6-5 to TRBJ2-3; tentative D call: TRBD1 (5 bases). The germline V gene encodes CDR1 MNHEY and CDR2 SVGAGI. The length of the CDR3 is 13 residues. The V end was cut by 4 bases, the J end by 5 bases, with 10 bases between. The CDR3 nucleotides read TGTGCCAGCAGTTGGCGTAGGGGAGATACGCAGTATTTT. It yields the protein CASSWRRGDTQYF.

For the CDR3, the DNA is TGTGCCAGCAGCGTAGGTCTGCAGCGCGAGCAGTACTTC. It translates to CASSVGLQREQYF. The chain joins TRBV7-2 to TRBJ2-7; D is uncertain. Germline CDR1 and CDR2: SGHTA and FQGNSA. The CDR3 covers 13 residues. Between the trimmed V and J ends, which lost 5 bases and 6 bases, there was a span of 14 bases.

This clone was seen a single time. This rearrangement joins TRBV30 to TRBJ2-1; 12 bases are a match to TRBD2. The trim removed 7 bases at V and 10 bases at J, leaving 11 bases unmatched. CDR1 is GTSNPN and CDR2 is SVGIG in the germline V gene (reference sequence). The CDR3 length is 14 residues. CDR3 sequence: CALLGTSGSGEQFF. The CDR3 nucleotides are TGTGCCTTACTTGGGACTAGCGGGTCTGGGGAGCAGTTCTTC.

The chain carries TRBV5-1 and TRBJ2-1, with 7 bases identical to TRBD2. V gave up 0 bases and J gave up 6 bases; unmatched junction bases: 9. The CDR3 extends over 16 amino acids. Germline V gives CDR1 SGHRS, CDR2 YFSETQ. CDR3 protein: CASSLGIRLAPNEQFF. The CDR3 DNA is TGCGCCAGCAGCTTGGGAATAAGACTAGCCCCCAATGAGCAGTTCTTC. Full variable domain (outside the CDR3, taken from reference TRBV5-1 and TRBJ2-1): KAGVTQTPRYLIKTRGQQVTLSCSPISGHRSVSWYQQTPGQGLQFLFEYFSETQRNKGNFPGRFSGRQFSNSRSEMNVSTLELGDSALYLCASSLGIRLAPNEQFFGPGTRLTVL.

The chain employs TRBV19 and TRBJ2-7; TRBD2 agrees at 8 bases. Per germline, CDR1 LNHDA and CDR2 SQIVND (reference sequence). The CDR3 has 14 amino acids. After removal of 2 bases from V and 2 bases from J, the junction contained 2 bases not matched to a gene. DNA for the CDR3: TGTGCCAGTAGTATAACTAGCGGCCCCTACGAGCAGTACTTC. This sequence encodes CASSITSGPYEQYF.

The chain uses TRBV6-4 and TRBJ2-3; TRBD2 matches 7 bases. The CDR3 extends over 14 amino acids. CDR1 and CDR2 (germline): MRHNA, SNTAGT. J gave up 3 bases and V 3 bases, and 3 bases lay outside the gene matches. Here the CDR3 reads CASSENGGTDTQYF. CDR3 coding DNA: TGTGCCAGCAGTGAAAACGGGGGGACAGATACGCAGTATTTT.

The rearrangement links TRBV18 to TRBJ1-5; D is unclear. V shed 3 bases and J shed 1 base, with 19 bases lying between them. Germline assignment: CDR1 KGHSH and CDR2 LQKENI. There are 18 residues in the CDR3. CDR3 bases: TGTGCCAGCTCACCCGGGATTGTGTCTGAGATGAGCAATCAGCCCCAGCATTTT. Translating it yields CASSPGIVSEMSNQPQHF.

The chain links TRBV9 to TRBJ2-2; 9 nucleotides line up with TRBD1. With V trimmed by 7 bases and J by 6 bases, 10 bases remained unmatched. Germline-derived CDR1 and CDR2 are SGDLS and YYNGEE. This CDR3 region has 15 residues. The CDR3 bases are TGTGCCAGCGGTGGGACAGGGAAATCGTCCGGGGAGCTGTTTTTT. Translation gives CASGGTGKSSGELFF.

V gene TRBV6-5 combines with J gene TRBJ2-3; D is possibly TRBD2 (5 bases). The V gene lost 6 bases and the J gene lost 2 bases, with 12 bases spanning the gap. The CDR3 is 14 residues long. CDR1 MNHEY and CDR2 SVGAGI come from the germline V gene. CDR3 bases: TGTGCCAGCAGAAAGGAGGTCTTCACAGATACGCAGTATTTT. It codes for CASRKEVFTDTQYF.

This clone was seen a single time. The genes are TRBV28 and TRBJ2-3, with D tentatively TRBD1 (6 bases). Looked up from germline, CDR1 is MDHEN and CDR2 is SYDVKM. The CDR3 consists of 14 residues. The V gene lost 7 bases and the J gene lost 0 bases, with 11 bases spanning the gap. CDR3 nucleotides: TGTGCCAGCACCCTAACAGGGAGCACAGATACGCAGTATTTT. Encoded protein: CASTLTGSTDTQYF.

This chain links TRBV5-8 with TRBJ2-3, with TRBD1 matching over 10 bases. V lost 4 bases, J lost 0 bases, and 5 bases stayed unmatched. This CDR3 region has 16 residues. Per the germline V gene, CDR1 is SGHTS and CDR2 is YDEGEE. CDR3 nucleotide sequence: TGTGCCAGCAGCCGACAGGGGGCGGATAGCACAGATACGCAGTATTTT. Amino acid sequence: CASSRQGADSTDTQYF.

The chain joins TRBV11-3 to TRBJ2-7; D not certain. This CDR3 region has 13 residues. Germline V lookup: CDR1 SGHNT, CDR2 YENEEA. The V gene lost 0 bases and the J gene lost 6 bases, with 9 bases spanning the gap. Written as DNA, the CDR3 is TGTGCCAGCAGCTTAGATCCAGGTCTCGAGCAGTACTTC. Its protein product is CASSLDPGLEQYF.